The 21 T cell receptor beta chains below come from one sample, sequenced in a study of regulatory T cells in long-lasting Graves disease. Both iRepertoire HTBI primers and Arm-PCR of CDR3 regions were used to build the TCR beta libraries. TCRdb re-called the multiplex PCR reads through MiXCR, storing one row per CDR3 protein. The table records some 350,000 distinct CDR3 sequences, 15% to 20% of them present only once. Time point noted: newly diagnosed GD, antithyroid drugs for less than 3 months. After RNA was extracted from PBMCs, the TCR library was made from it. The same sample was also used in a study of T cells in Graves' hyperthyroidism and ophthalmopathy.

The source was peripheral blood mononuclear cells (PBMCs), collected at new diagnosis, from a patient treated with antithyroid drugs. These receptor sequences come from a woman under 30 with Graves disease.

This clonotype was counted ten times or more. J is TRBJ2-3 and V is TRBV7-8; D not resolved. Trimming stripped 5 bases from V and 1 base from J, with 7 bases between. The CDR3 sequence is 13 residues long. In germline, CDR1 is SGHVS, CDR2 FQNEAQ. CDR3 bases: TGTGCCAGCAGCCCCGCGCGCACAGATACGCAGTATTTT. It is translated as CASSPARTDTQYF.

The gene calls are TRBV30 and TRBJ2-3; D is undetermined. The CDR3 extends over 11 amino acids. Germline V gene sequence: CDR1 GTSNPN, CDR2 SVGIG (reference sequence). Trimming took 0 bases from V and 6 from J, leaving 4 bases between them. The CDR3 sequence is CAWSVWDTQYF. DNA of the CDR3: TGTGCCTGGAGTGTGTGGGATACGCAGTATTTT. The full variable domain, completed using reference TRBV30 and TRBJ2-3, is SQTIHQWPATLVQPVGSPLSLECTVEGTSNPNLYWYRQAAGRGLQLLFYSVGIGQISSEVPQNLSASRPQDRQFILSSKKLLLSDSGFYLCAWSVWDTQYFGPGTRLTVL.

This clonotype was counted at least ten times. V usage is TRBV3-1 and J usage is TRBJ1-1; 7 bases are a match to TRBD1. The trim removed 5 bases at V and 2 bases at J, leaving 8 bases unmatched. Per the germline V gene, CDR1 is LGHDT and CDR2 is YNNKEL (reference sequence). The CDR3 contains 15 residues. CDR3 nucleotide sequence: TGTGCCAGCAGCGAAAGACAGGGTTATAACACTGAAGCTTTCTTT. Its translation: CASSERQGYNTEAFF.

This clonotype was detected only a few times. CDR3 in DNA: TGTGCCAGCAGTAAGCGACAGGGCGGAGAGACCCAGTACTTC. Protein sequence: CASSKRQGGETQYF. The gene calls are TRBV6-2 or TRBV6-3 and TRBJ2-5; 7 bases match TRBD1. V gave up 5 bases and J gave up 4 bases; unmatched junction bases: 7. The V gene's germline CDR1 is MNHEY and CDR2 SVGEGT. The CDR3 is 14 residues long.

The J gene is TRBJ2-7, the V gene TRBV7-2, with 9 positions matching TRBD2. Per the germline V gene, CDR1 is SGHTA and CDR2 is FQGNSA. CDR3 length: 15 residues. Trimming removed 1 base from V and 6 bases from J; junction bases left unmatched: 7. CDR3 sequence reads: CASSLVAGAGGEQYF. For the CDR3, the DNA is TGTGCCAGCAGCTTAGTAGCGGGAGCTGGGGGCGAGCAGTACTTC.

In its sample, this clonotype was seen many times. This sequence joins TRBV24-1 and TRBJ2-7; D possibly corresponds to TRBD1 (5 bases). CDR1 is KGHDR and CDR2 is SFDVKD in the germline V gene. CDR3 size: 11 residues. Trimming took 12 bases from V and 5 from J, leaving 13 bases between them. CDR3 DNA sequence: TGTGCCTTTCACGACAGCCACGAGCAGTACTTC. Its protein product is CAFHDSHEQYF.

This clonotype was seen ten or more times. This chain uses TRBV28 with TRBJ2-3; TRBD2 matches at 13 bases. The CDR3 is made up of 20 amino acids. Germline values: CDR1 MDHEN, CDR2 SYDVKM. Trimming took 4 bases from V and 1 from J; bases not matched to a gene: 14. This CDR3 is CASSSPGLAGVRSGTDTQYF. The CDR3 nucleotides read TGTGCCAGCAGTTCCCCAGGACTAGCGGGAGTTCGGAGCGGCACAGATACGCAGTATTTT.

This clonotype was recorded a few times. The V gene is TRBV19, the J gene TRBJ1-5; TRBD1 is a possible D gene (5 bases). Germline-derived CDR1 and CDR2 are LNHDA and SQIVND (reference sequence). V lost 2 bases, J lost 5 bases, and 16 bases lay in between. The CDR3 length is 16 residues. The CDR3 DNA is TGTGCCAGTAGTATAAAAGGGGTGAGGGGCGATCAGCCCCAGCATTTT. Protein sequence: CASSIKGVRGDQPQHF. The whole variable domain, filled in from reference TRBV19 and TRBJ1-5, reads DGGITQSPKYLFRKEGQNVTLSCEQNLNHDAMYWYRQDPGQGLRLIYYSQIVNDFQKGDIAEGYSVSREKKESFPLTVTSAQKNPTAFYLCASSIKGVRGDQPQHFGDGTRLSIL.

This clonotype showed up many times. The CDR3 coding sequence is TGTGCCAGCAGCGCACAGGGAGGTCAGCCCCAGCATTTT. Its translation is CASSAQGGQPQHF. This chain connects TRBV7-9 to TRBJ1-5; weak D call: TRBD1 (6 bases). The CDR3 runs 13 residues. V was clipped by 5 bases and J by 6 bases, with 11 bases between them. CDR1 is SEHNR, CDR2 FQNEAQ, per germline (reference sequence).

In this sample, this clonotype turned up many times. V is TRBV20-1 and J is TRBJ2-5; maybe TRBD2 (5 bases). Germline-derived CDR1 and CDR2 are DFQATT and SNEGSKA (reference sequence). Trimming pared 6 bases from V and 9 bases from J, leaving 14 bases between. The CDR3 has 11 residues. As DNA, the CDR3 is TGCAGTGCCCCGGGCGGGTTGTCCCAGTACTTC. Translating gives CSAPGGLSQYF.

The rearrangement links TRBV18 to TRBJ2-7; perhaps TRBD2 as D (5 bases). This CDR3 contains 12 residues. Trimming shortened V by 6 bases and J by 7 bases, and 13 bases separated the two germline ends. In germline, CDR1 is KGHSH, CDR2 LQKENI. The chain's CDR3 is CASSTIREEQYF. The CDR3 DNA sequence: TGTGCCAGCTCCACAATCCGGGAAGAGCAGTACTTC.

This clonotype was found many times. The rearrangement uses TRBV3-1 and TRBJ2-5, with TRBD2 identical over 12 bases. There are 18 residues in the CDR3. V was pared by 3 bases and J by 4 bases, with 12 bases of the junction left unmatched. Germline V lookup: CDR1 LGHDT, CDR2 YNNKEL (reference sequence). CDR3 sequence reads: CASSHSGSRLAGAETQYF. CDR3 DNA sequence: TGTGCCAGCAGCCACAGTGGGAGTAGACTAGCGGGAGCAGAGACCCAGTACTTC.

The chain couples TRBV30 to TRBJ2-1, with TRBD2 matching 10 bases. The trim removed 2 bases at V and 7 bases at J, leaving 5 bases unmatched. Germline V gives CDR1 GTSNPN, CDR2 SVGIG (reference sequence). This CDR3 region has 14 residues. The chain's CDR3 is CAWSWGSGRNEQFF. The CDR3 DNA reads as TGTGCCTGGAGTTGGGGTAGCGGGAGGAATGAGCAGTTCTTC.

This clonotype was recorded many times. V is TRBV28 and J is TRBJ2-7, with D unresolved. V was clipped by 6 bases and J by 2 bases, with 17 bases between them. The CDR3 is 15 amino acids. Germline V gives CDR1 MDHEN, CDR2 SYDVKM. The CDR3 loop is CASSSRRFLPYEQYF. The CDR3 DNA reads TGTGCCAGCAGCTCCCGGCGTTTCCTACCCTACGAGCAGTACTTC. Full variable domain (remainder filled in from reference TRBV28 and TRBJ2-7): DVKVTQSSRYLVKRTGEKVFLECVQDMDHENMFWYRQDPGLGLRLIYFSYDVKMKEKGDIPEGYSVSREKKERFSLILESASTNQTSMYLCASSSRRFLPYEQYFGPGTRLTVT.

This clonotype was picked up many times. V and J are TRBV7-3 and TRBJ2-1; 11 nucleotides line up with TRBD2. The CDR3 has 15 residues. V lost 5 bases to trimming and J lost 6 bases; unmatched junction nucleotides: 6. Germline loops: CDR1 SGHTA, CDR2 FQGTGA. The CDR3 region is CASSVAGGPSNEQFF. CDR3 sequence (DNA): TGTGCCAGCAGCGTAGCGGGAGGGCCGAGCAATGAGCAGTTCTTC.

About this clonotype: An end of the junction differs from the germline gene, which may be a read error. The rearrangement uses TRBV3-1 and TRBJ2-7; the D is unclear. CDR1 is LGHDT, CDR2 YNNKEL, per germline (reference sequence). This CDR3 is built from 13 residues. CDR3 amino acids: CAGSQDFTDEQYF. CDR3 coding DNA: TGTGCCGGCAGCCAAGATTTCACAGACGAGCAGTACTTC.

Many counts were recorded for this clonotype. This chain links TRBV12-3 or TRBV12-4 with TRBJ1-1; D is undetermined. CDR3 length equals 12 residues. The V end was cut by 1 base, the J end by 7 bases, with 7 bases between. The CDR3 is CASSLVMNEAFF. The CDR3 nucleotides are TGTGCCAGCAGTTTAGTAATGAATGAAGCTTTCTTT.

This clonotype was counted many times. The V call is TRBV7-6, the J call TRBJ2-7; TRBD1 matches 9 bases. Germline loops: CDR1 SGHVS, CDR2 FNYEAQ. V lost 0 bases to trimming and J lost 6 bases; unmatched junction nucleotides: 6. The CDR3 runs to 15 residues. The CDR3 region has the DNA TGTGCCAGCAGCTTAGCGGACAGGGGAAGGGGCGAGCAGTACTTC. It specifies CASSLADRGRGEQYF.

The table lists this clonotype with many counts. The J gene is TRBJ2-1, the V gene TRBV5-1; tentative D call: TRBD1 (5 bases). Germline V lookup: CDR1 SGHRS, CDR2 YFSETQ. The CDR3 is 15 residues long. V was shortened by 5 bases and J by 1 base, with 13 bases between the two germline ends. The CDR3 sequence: CASRFVSGSYNEQFF. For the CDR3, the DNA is TGCGCCAGCAGATTTGTATCAGGGTCCTACAATGAGCAGTTCTTC. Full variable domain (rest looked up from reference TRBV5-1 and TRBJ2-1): KAGVTQTPRYLIKTRGQQVTLSCSPISGHRSVSWYQQTPGQGLQFLFEYFSETQRNKGNFPGRFSGRQFSNSRSEMNVSTLELGDSALYLCASRFVSGSYNEQFFGPGTRLTVL.

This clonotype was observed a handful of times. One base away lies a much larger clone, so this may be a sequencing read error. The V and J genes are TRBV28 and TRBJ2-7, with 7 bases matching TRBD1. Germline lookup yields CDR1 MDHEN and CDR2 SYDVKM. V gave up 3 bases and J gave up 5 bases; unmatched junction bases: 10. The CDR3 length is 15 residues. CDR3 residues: CASSFLYRGLDEQYF. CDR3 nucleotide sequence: TGTGCCAGCAGTTTCCTTTACAGGGGTTTGGACGAGCAGTACTTC. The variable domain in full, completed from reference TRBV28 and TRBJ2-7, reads DVKVTQSSRYLVKRTGEKVFLECVQDMDHENMFWYRQDPGLGLRLIYFSYDVKMKEKGDIPEGYSVSREKKERFSLILESASTNQTSMYLCASSFLYRGLDEQYFGPGTRLTVT.

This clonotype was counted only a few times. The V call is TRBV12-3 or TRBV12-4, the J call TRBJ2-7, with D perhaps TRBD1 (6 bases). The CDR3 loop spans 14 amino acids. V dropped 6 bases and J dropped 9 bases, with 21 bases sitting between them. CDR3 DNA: TGTGCCAGCAGGGAGAGGGGGACACCCGGCGCGCAGTACTTC. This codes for CASRERGTPGAQYF.